This entry concerns a single TCR beta chain. CDR1 and CDR2 (germline): SGHTA, FQGNSA. V was pared by 5 bases and J by 4 bases, with 5 bases between. This CDR3 comprises 11 residues. The entry originates in a study of blood T cell repertoires in COVID-19. Study in general: Samples taken during acute and convalescent COVID-19 were collected in the United States, Italy and Spain. Sources were T cells, B-cell-depleted T cells, or PBMCs; the material itself was cDNA or gDNA.

Original handling: Reference gene primer amplification yielded estimated nucleated cell counts. Only in-frame clones appear in the TCRdb table, and some are missing; sequencing was by immunoSEQ multiplex PCR. V and J calls and clone size come straight from that table; D and trimming were deduced from the DNA. The top ten hold approximately 10% of the sample, which has roughly 200,000 clones, over 75% seen once. Sequencing was carried out using peripheral blood. The receptor's source is a human donor with active or convalescent COVID-19. The donor label of this sample is uncertain. The rearrangement joins TRBV7-2 to TRBJ1-1; no definite D call. CDR3 coding DNA: TGTGCCAGCAGCCCCCTCACTGAAGCTTTCTTT. This translates into CASSPLTEAFF.